The T cell receptor (beta chain) described here comes from a study of CD8 T cells in ankylosing spondylitis. Findings of the study overall: Clones linked to disease were reported to show significant enrichment in matched ankylosing spondylitis synovial fluid. Disease-linked clones displayed a CD8+ phenotype and appeared relatively rarely in peripheral blood. One TCR beta motif, made up of roughly eight highly homologous variants, appeared characteristic of ankylosing spondylitis blood.

Quantitative molecular-barcoded 5'-RACE generated the TCR beta libraries. A single record per CDR3 protein comes from TCRdb applying MiXCR to the 5' RACE reads. The top ten hold 6.8% of the sample, which has about 240,000 distinct CDR3 sequences, 9.5% to 12% seen once. Note on this clonotype: Its cognate antigen is unknown.

The germline CDR1 and CDR2 sequences are SGHRS and YFSETQ. The germline V and J ends were trimmed by 0 bases and 1 base, with 10 bases remaining between them. This CDR3 is 15 amino acids long. The chain recombines TRBV5-1 with TRBJ1-1, with a possible D match to TRBD1 (6 bases). This TCR came from a male donor with ankylosing spondylitis or in good health (not recorded which). Sequenced input: blood, either unsorted or a sorted T cell fraction (not recorded which). The CDR3: CASSLEGGQNTEAFF. As DNA, the CDR3 is TGCGCCAGCAGCTTGGAGGGGGGCCAGAACACTGAAGCTTTCTTT.